The rows below give T cell receptor beta chains drawn from one sample of a study of shared clonotypes between healthy human individuals. TCRdb's copy holds only in-frame clones and misses some; the assay was immunoSEQ multiplex PCR. The repertoire has 2 million to 2.5 million clones, 80% to 95% of them found once; the top ten carry 0.39%. The sample was naive CD4+ T cells from PBMCs. Every receptor here comes from a man younger than 35 in good health. Some clones in this sample may be carry-over from other donors' samples. The CDR3 runs from the conserved cysteine through the conserved F or W. Fields, in order: clone size, D gene, V gene, J gene, CDR3 DNA, CDR3 protein. D genes are given only for firm matches. Where a row states a size, it is once, few, many or the class of an expanded clone; other rows omit it.

>few|TRBD2|TRBV6-4|TRBJ2-2
TGTGCCAGCAGTGACGGGCTAGCGGGAGCCGGGGAGCTGTTTTTT
CASSDGLAGAGELFF
>-|-|TRBV7-9|TRBJ1-1
TGTGCCAGCAGCCTTATGGGAGTCACTGAAGCTTTCTTT
CASSLMGVTEAFF
>-|TRBD1|TRBV29-1|TRBJ2-7
TGCAGCGTCACGGGACAGGGGTTAGACGAGCAGTACTTC
CSVTGQGLDEQYF
>once|-|TRBV10-3|TRBJ1-6
TGTGCCATCAGACAGGAAGCCTCACCCCTCCACTTT
CAIRQEASPLHF
>-|TRBD1|TRBV4-3|TRBJ1-2
TGCGCCAGCAGCCAAGGGGACAGGGACTATGGCTACACCTTC
CASSQGDRDYGYTF
>once|-|TRBV30|TRBJ2-7
TGTGCCTGGAGCCTGAGTGGGGGTTATGGGCAGTACTTC
CAWSLSGGYGQYF
>once|-|TRBV5-1|TRBJ2-3
TGCGCCAGCAGCTTGGGAGCGGGCCAGCCAGATACGCAGTATTTT
CASSLGAGQPDTQYF
>-|-|TRBV11-3|TRBJ2-2
TGTGCCAGCAGCTTAAAGGAAACTAGGGAGCTGTTTTTT
CASSLKETRELFF
>-|TRBD1|TRBV7-2|TRBJ1-1
TGTGCCAGCAGCCTTGACAGGGGGAACACTGAAGCTTTCTTT
CASSLDRGNTEAFF
>-|-|TRBV11-1|TRBJ2-3
TGTGCCAGCAGCTTAGCTGGGAATACGCAGTATTTT
CASSLAGNTQYF
>-|-|TRBV25-1|TRBJ2-5
TGTGCCAGCAGTCGGGGGGCAGGGAGGCCCCAAGAGACCCAGTACTTC
CASSRGAGRPQETQYF
>-|-|TRBV15|TRBJ1-1
TGTGCCACCAGCAGCACTTTAACTGAAGCTTTCTTT
CATSSTLTEAFF
>-|-|TRBV7-2|TRBJ1-5
TGTGCCAGCAGCCGTTATAGCAATCAGCCCCAGCATTTT
CASSRYSNQPQHF
>-|-|TRBV6-5|TRBJ1-1
TGTGCCAGCAGACCCAGGGCATCGAGTGGACTAGCTTTCTTT
CASRPRASSGLAFF
>-|-|TRBV2|TRBJ2-3
TGTGCCGGAAATCTAGAGGGCACAGATACGCAGTATTTT
CAGNLEGTDTQYF
>-|-|TRBV9|TRBJ2-3
TGTGCCAGCAGCCCTCTAACACCCACCGGTACGCAGTATTTT
CASSPLTPTGTQYF
>-|-|TRBV27|TRBJ2-5
TGTGCCAGCAGTTTTGACCAAGAGACCCAGTACTTC
CASSFDQETQYF
>-|-|TRBV5-1|TRBJ1-1
TGCGCCAGCAGCCCCCGGAGAGGAAACACTGAAGCTTTCTTT
CASSPRRGNTEAFF
>-|-|TRBV28|TRBJ1-2
TGTGCCAGCACCTGGTCGGGGGAAGGCTATGGCTACACCTTC
CASTWSGEGYGYTF
>-|-|TRBV4-1|TRBJ2-7
TGCGCCAGCAGCCAACCGCCGGGGCGGGTCTACGAGCAGTACTTC
CASSQPPGRVYEQYF
>-|-|TRBV10-1|TRBJ1-5
TGCGCCAGCAGTTTATCGGGCGGAGCGGTCGATCAGCCCCAGCATTTT
CASSLSGGAVDQPQHF
>-|-|TRBV10-1|TRBJ2-7
TGCGCCACCCAACGCACGTCTTCCTACGAGCAGTACTTC
CATQRTSSYEQYF
>-|-|TRBV7-3|TRBJ2-2
TGTGCCAGCAGCGAAATGAACACCGGGGAGCTGTTTTTT
CASSEMNTGELFF
>-|-|TRBV29-1|TRBJ2-1
TGCAGCGTTCGTGAAGGAAATGAGCAGTTCTTC
CSVREGNEQFF
>-|TRBD2|TRBV18|TRBJ2-2
TGTGCCAGCACCTCTAGCGGAACGAACACCGGGGAGCTGTTTTTT
CASTSSGTNTGELFF
>few|-|TRBV10-3|TRBJ1-1
TGTGCCACCAAGGGCCGGGAGAACACTGAAGCTTTCTTT
CATKGRENTEAFF
>-|-|TRBV19|TRBJ1-1
TGTGCCAGTAGTGACCGCCCCAGGGACCTCTCTGAAGCTTTCTTT
CASSDRPRDLSEAFF
>-|TRBD1|TRBV27|TRBJ2-3
TGTGCCAGCAGTCTCTTAGACAGGGGGTCGCACCGGTTCACAGATACGCAGTATTTT
CASSLLDRGSHRFTDTQYF
>-|TRBD2|TRBV18|TRBJ2-1
TGTGCCAGCTCACCCCTAGCGGGGACCTACAATGAGCAGTTCTTC
CASSPLAGTYNEQFF
>-|-|TRBV15|TRBJ2-3
TGTGCCACCAGCAGCCCGAAGTTAATTACGCAGTATTTT
CATSSPKLITQYF
>once|TRBD1|TRBV9|TRBJ2-7
TGTGCCAGCAGCGTAGCTACGGGACAGGGGGCCACGCAGTACTTC
CASSVATGQGATQYF
>-|-|TRBV30|TRBJ1-5
TGTGCCTGGAGTGTAGCTGGGGGCTTGAGAAATCAGCCCCAGCATTTT
CAWSVAGGLRNQPQHF
>-|TRBD1|TRBV28|TRBJ1-2
TGTGCCAGCAGTCCAGGGGGCATTGGCTACACCTTC
CASSPGGIGYTF
>-|-|TRBV4-3|TRBJ1-1
TGCGCCAGCAGCCAAGTGGCAGGGATGAACACTGAAGCTTTCTTT
CASSQVAGMNTEAFF
>-|TRBD2|TRBV27|TRBJ2-3
TGTGCCAGCAGTCGCGGACTAGCGGGAGTAGTCGGCGCAGATACGCAGTATTTT
CASSRGLAGVVGADTQYF